Below, 14 T cell receptor beta chains from the same sample are listed, as sequenced in a study of blood T cell repertoires in COVID-19 (dated by TCRdb to the early 2020s). The receptor library was made with the immunoSEQ multiplex PCR assay. TCRdb re-hosts the immuneACCESS table, in-frame sequences only. Its copies lack some clones; in the studies checked, an unresolved V gene accounts for under half of them, and the cause for the rest is not known. This sample comprises about 77,000 clones, roughly 88% of them detected only once. 6% to 7.5% of the sample comes from the top ten. The sample taken for sequencing was peripheral blood. Source of these receptors: a woman older than 75 with acute or convalescent COVID-19.

The gene calls are TRBV5-8 and TRBJ2-2; perhaps TRBD1 as D (6 bases). The CDR3 runs 17 residues. The ends were cut back, 0 bases at V and 3 bases at J, with 15 bases in the middle. The V gene's germline CDR1 is SGHTS and CDR2 YDEGEE. The CDR3 DNA follows: TGTGCCAGCAGCTTGGAAACAGGGAGAAGTGACACCGGGGAGCTGTTTTTT. Its protein is CASSLETGRSDTGELFF.

The chain recombines TRBV5-1 with TRBJ2-5, with 10 positions matching TRBD2. Looked up from germline, CDR1 is SGHRS and CDR2 is YFSETQ. V trimming: 4 bases; J trimming: 1 base; junction bases outside the gene matches: 1. The CDR3 consists of 14 residues. The CDR3 DNA follows: TGCGCCAGCAGCCCTAGCGGGAGCCAAGAGACCCAGTACTTC. It yields the protein CASSPSGSQETQYF.

The gene calls are TRBV6-5 and TRBJ1-1; D is possibly TRBD1 (6 bases). V lost 5 bases to trimming and J lost 2 bases, with 15 bases between them. The CDR3 extends over 15 amino acids. Looked up from germline, CDR1 is MNHEY and CDR2 is SVGAGI. CDR3 region: CASSPRTASNTEAFF. CDR3 in DNA: TGTGCCAGCAGTCCAAGGACAGCCTCCAACACTGAAGCTTTCTTT.

In the case of this clone: Other nucleotide sequences in the sample specify the same CDR3. The chain has TRBV5-1 and TRBJ2-1; 10 nucleotides line up with TRBD2. CDR1 is SGHRS, CDR2 YFSETQ, per germline. This CDR3 comprises 16 residues. The trim removed 3 bases at V and 6 bases at J, leaving 9 bases unmatched. The CDR3 is CASSSLAGSLANEQFF. As DNA, the CDR3 is TGCGCCAGCAGCTCACTAGCGGGATCGCTAGCCAATGAGCAGTTCTTC.

J is TRBJ2-1 and V is TRBV7-9; 14 bases are a match to TRBD2. J was trimmed by 4 bases and V by 5 bases; bases with no gene match: 7. The CDR3 is 17 residues long. Looked up from germline, CDR1 is SEHNR and CDR2 is FQNEAQ (reference sequence). The CDR3: CASSPGTSGSIYNEQFF. In DNA form, the CDR3 reads TGTGCCAGCAGCCCAGGGACTAGCGGGAGCATTTACAATGAGCAGTTCTTC.

This sequence joins TRBV18 and TRBJ1-2; 7 bases are shared with TRBD1. Germline CDR1 reads KGHSH; CDR2 reads LQKENI. Losses at the gene ends were 0 bases for V and 8 bases for J; bases not matched to a gene: 9. The CDR3 has 15 amino acids. The DNA of the CDR3 is TGTGCCAGCTCACCACCTAGTGACAGGGAGTGGGGCTACACCTTC. Translated, it gives CASSPPSDREWGYTF. Together with reference TRBV18 and TRBJ1-2, the CDR3 gives the full variable domain: NAGVMQNPRHLVRRRGQEARLRCSPMKGHSHVYWYRQLPEEGLKFMVYLQKENIIDESGMPKERFSAEFPKEGPSILRIQQVVRGDSAAYFCASSPPSDREWGYTFGSGTRLTVV.

The chain combines TRBV7-9 with TRBJ2-7; D may be TRBD2 (6 bases). Germline CDR1 is SEHNR and CDR2 is FQNEAQ (reference sequence). Deletions cut 4 bases from V and 7 bases from J, with 20 bases between. The CDR3 length is 15 residues. The CDR3 coding sequence is TGTGCCAGCAGCTCCCCGGGGGTAGGTTCGCGGGAGCAGTACTTC. Amino acid sequence: CASSSPGVGSREQYF.

This sequence joins TRBV5-1 and TRBJ2-5; 8 nucleotides match TRBD1. Losses at the gene ends were 0 bases for V and 2 bases for J; bases not matched to a gene: 15. The CDR3 covers 19 residues. Looked up from germline, CDR1 is SGHRS and CDR2 is YFSETQ. CDR3 nucleotides: TGCGCCAGCAGCTTGGGAGTTCGGCAGGGGGCAGATAGGCAAGAGACCCAGTACTTC. Its protein product is CASSLGVRQGADRQETQYF.

The sample holds one count of this clone. The V call is TRBV11-1, the J call TRBJ2-5; TRBD2 agrees at 10 bases. V dropped 6 bases and J dropped 4; count of bases not matched to a gene: 11. Per the germline V gene, CDR1 is SGHAT and CDR2 is FQDESV (reference sequence). This CDR3 comprises 16 residues. Here the CDR3 reads CASSMSGGAWAETQYF. For the CDR3, the DNA is TGTGCCAGCAGTATGAGCGGGGGGGCCTGGGCAGAGACCCAGTACTTC.

This clone was seen a single time. V and J are TRBV4-2 and TRBJ1-1, with D unresolved. The germline V and J ends were trimmed by 7 bases and 0 bases, with 9 bases remaining between them. CDR3 length equals 13 residues. Germline values: CDR1 LGHNA, CDR2 YNFKEQ. The CDR3 DNA sequence: TGTGCCAGCACCGGGAGGATGAACACTGAAGCTTTCTTT. It translates to CASTGRMNTEAFF.

The rearrangement joins TRBV19 to TRBJ1-6, with TRBD1 as a possible D gene (6 bases). Germline lookup yields CDR1 LNHDA and CDR2 SQIVND (reference sequence). V was clipped by 7 bases and J by 2 bases, with 12 bases between them. This CDR3 has 15 residues. This CDR3 is CASTSGVTYNSPLHF. DNA for the CDR3: TGTGCCAGTACCTCAGGGGTCACCTATAATTCACCCCTCCACTTT.

The chain links TRBV4-3 to TRBJ2-7; D is uncertain. Trimming shortened V by 1 base and J by 0 bases, and 13 bases separated the two germline ends. The CDR3 runs to 16 residues. Germline lookup yields CDR1 LGHNA and CDR2 YSLEER. The chain's CDR3 is CASSQALGFGSYEQYF. The CDR3 DNA is TGCGCCAGCAGCCAAGCCCTCGGGTTTGGCTCCTACGAGCAGTACTTC.

The chain links TRBV7-3 to TRBJ1-2; 7 positions agree with TRBD1. The trim removed 5 bases at V and 7 bases at J, leaving 13 bases unmatched. The CDR3 consists of 15 residues. CDR1 and CDR2 from the germline V gene are SGHTA and FQGTGA. The CDR3 bases are TGTGCCAGCAGCCTCTTAGGGAGGACAGGACCTGGCTACACCTTC. It translates to CASSLLGRTGPGYTF.

The chain employs TRBV19 and TRBJ1-3; TRBD1 aligns across 9 bases. V gave up 3 bases and J gave up 3 bases; unmatched junction bases: 6. CDR1 is LNHDA and CDR2 is SQIVND in the germline V gene (reference sequence). The CDR3 is 16 residues long. The CDR3 protein is CASSIQQGAFGNTIYF. CDR3 DNA sequence: TGTGCCAGTAGTATCCAACAGGGGGCCTTTGGAAACACCATATATTTT.